The present TCR beta chain was sequenced within a study of quantifying T cell responses using KT2 cells. Study background: TCR alpha and beta constant-region primers primed reverse transcription of RNA.

The cDNA 3' end received a ligated oligonucleotide with a UMI. An equimolar mix of RC1.1 and RC1.2 primed the beta chain across TRBC1 and TRBC2. TCRdb ran MiXCR on the UMI-ligation and nested PCR reads and lists one entry per CDR3 protein. The table shows tens of thousands of distinct CDR3 sequences, with around 10% occurring only once. The CDR3 contains 13 residues. The V gene's germline CDR1 is MNHEY and CDR2 SMNVEV (reference sequence). Trimming cost V 1 base and J 3 bases, with 6 bases left between them. The TCR originated in a human donor. V usage is TRBV27 and J usage is TRBJ2-5; D remains unclear. Sequencing was performed on PBMCs spiked with cells of the T cell clone KT2. Here the CDR3 DNA reads TGTGCCAGCAGTTTATTGGGAAAAGAGACCCAGTACTTC. It yields the protein CASSLLGKETQYF.